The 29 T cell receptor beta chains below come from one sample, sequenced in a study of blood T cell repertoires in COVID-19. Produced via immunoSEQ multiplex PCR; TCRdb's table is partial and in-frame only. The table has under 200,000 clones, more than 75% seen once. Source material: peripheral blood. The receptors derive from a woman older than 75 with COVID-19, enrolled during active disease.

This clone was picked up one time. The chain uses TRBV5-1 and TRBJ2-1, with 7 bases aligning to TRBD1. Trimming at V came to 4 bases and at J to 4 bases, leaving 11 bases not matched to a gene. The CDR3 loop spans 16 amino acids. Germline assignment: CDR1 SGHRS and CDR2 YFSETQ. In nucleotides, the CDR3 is TGCGCCAGCAGCAGTTCTAGGGGGCTCCCGTACAATGAGCAGTTCTTC. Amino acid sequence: CASSSSRGLPYNEQFF.

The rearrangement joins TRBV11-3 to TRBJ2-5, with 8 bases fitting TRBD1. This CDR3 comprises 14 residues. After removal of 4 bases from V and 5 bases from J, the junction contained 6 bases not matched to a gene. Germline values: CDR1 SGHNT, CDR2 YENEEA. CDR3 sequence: CASSCTGGWETQYF. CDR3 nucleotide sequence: TGTGCCAGCAGCTGTACAGGGGGGTGGGAGACCCAGTACTTC.

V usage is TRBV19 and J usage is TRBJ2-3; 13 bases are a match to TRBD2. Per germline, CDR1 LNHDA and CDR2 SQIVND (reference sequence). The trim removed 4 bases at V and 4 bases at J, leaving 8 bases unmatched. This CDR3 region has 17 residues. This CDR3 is CASSTLAGGLISDTQYF. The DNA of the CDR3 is TGTGCCAGTAGTACACTAGCGGGAGGGCTCATATCAGATACGCAGTATTTT.

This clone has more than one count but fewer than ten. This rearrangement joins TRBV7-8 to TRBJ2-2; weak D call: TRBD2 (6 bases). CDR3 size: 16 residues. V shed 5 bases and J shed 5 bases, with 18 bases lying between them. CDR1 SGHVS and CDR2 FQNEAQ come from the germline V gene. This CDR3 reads CASSPRGGASTGELFF. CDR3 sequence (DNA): TGTGCCAGCAGCCCTAGAGGCGGGGCGAGTACCGGGGAGCTGTTTTTT.

CDR3 nucleotide sequence: TGTGCCAGCAGCCCCCCTCCGGTTGAGACCCAGTACTTC. It specifies CASSPPPVETQYF. The gene calls are TRBV6-5 and TRBJ2-5; D is ambiguous. The CDR3 totals 13 residues. Between the trimmed V and J ends, which lost 6 bases and 5 bases, there was a span of 13 bases. Germline CDR1 and CDR2: MNHEY and SVGAGI.

CDR3 in amino acids: CASSLSGRDNHRNEQYF. The CDR3 DNA reads as TGTGCCAGCAGCTTATCCGGGAGGGATAATCATAGGAACGAGCAGTACTTC. The rearrangement uses TRBV11-2 and TRBJ2-7, with 8 positions matching TRBD2. The CDR3 spans 17 residues. After removal of 2 bases from V and 5 bases from J, the junction contained 14 bases not matched to a gene. From germline, CDR1 is SGHAT and CDR2 FQNNGV. The full variable domain, completed using reference TRBV11-2 and TRBJ2-7, is EAGVAQSPRYKIIEKRQSVAFWCNPISGHATLYWYQQILGQGPKLLIQFQNNGVVDDSQLPKDRFSAERLKGVDSTLKIQPAKLEDSAVYLCASSLSGRDNHRNEQYFGPGTRLTVT.

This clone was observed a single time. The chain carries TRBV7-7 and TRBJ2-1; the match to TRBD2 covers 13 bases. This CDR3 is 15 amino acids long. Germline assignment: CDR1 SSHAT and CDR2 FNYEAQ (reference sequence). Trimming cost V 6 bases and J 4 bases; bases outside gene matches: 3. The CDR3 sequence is CASSPGLAGYNEQFF. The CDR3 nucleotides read TGTGCCAGCAGTCCGGGACTAGCGGGATACAATGAGCAGTTCTTC.

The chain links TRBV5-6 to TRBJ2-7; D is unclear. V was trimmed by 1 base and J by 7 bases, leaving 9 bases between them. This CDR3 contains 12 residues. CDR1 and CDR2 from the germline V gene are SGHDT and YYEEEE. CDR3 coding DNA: TGTGCCAGCAGCTTGAAAAAAACAGAGCAGTACTTC. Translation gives CASSLKKTEQYF.

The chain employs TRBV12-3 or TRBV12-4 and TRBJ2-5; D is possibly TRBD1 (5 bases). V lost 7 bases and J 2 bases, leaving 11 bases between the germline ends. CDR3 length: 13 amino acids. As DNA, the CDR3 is TGTGCCAGCAAACTGACAGCTCAAGAGACCCAGTACTTC. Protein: CASKLTAQETQYF.

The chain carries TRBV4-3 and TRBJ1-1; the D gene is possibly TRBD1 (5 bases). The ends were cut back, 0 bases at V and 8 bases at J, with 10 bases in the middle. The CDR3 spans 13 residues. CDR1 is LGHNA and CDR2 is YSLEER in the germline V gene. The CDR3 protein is CASSQDRGREAFF. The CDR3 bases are TGCGCCAGCAGCCAAGATAGGGGCAGGGAAGCTTTCTTT.

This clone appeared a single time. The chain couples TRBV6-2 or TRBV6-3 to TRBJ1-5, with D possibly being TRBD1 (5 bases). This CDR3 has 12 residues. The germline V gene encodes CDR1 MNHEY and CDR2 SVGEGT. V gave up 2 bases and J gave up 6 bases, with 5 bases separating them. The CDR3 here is CASSYDSQPQHF. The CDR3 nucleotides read TGTGCCAGCAGTTACGACAGTCAGCCCCAGCATTTT.

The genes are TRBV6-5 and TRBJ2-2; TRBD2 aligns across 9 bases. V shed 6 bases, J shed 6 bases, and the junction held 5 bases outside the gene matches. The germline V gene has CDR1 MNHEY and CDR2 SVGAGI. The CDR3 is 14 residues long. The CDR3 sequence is CASRATSGAGELFF. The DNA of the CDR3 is TGTGCCAGCAGGGCGACTAGCGGCGCCGGGGAGCTGTTTTTT.

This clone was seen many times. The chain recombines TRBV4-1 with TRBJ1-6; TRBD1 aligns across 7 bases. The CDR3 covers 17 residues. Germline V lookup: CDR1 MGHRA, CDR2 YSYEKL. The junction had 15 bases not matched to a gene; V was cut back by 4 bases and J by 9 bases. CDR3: CASSLPQPRGLGSPLHF. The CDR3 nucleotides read TGCGCCAGCAGCCTACCCCAGCCAAGGGGGCTTGGTTCACCCCTCCACTTT.

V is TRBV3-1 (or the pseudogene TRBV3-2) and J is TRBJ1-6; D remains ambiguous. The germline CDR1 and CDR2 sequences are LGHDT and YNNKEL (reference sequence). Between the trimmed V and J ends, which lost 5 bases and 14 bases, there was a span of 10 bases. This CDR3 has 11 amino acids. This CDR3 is CASSSGGTLHF. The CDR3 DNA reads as TGTGCCAGCAGCTCTGGAGGCACCCTCCACTTT.

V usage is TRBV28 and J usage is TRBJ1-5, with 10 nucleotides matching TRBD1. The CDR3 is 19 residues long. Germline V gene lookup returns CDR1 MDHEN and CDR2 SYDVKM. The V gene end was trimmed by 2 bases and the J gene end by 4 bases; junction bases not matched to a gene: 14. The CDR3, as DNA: TGTGCCAGCAGTTTAAGCTCGAGGGGACAGGGGAAGAGAAATCAGCCCCAGCATTTT. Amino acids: CASSLSSRGQGKRNQPQHF.

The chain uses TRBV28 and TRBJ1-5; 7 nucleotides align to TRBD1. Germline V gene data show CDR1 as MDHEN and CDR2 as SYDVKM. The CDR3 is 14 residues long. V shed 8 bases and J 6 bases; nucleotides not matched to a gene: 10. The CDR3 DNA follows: TGTGCCAGCTGCCTTAGGGGGCCCAGTCAGCCCCAGCATTTT. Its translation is CASCLRGPSQPQHF.

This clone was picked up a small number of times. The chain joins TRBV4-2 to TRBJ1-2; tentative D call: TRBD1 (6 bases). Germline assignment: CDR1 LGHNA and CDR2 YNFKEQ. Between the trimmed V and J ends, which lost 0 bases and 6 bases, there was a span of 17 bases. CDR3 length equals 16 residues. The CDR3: CASSQDWGGAYDGYTF. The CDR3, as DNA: TGTGCCAGCAGCCAAGATTGGGGGGGCGCATATGATGGCTACACCTTC.

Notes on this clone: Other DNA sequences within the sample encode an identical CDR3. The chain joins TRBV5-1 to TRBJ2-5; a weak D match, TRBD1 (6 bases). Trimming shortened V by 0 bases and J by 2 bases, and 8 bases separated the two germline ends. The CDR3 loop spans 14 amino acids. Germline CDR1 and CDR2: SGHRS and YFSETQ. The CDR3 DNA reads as TGCGCCAGCAGCTTGGTAGGGGGACAAGAGACCCAGTACTTC. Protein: CASSLVGGQETQYF.

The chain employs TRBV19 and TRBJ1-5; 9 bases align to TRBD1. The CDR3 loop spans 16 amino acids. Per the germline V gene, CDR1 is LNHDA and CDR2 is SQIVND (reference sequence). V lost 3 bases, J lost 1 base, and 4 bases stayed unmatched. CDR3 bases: TGTGCCAGTAGTATTGGGACAGGGAAAAGCAATCAGCCCCAGCATTTT. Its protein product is CASSIGTGKSNQPQHF.

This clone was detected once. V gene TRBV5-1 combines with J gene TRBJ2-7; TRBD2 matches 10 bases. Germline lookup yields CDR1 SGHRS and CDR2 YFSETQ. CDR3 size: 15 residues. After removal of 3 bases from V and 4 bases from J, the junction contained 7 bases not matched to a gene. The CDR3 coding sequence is TGCGCCAGCAGCTCCTCCGGGACTAGCGTTTACGAGCAGTACTTC. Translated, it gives CASSSSGTSVYEQYF.

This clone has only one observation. The CDR3 DNA reads TGTGCCAGCTCAGCCCGACAGGTTAGCAATCAGCCCCAGCATTTT. It specifies CASSARQVSNQPQHF. The V call is TRBV18, the J call TRBJ1-5; perhaps TRBD1 as D (6 bases). The CDR3 totals 15 residues. From germline, CDR1 is KGHSH and CDR2 LQKENI. V gave up 5 bases and J gave up 0 bases, with 11 bases separating them.

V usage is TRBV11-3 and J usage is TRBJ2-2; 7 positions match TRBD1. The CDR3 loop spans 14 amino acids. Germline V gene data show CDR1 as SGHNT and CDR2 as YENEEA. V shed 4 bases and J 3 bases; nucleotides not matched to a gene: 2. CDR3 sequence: CASSYGQDTGELFF. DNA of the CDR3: TGTGCCAGCAGCTATGGACAGGACACCGGGGAGCTGTTTTTT.

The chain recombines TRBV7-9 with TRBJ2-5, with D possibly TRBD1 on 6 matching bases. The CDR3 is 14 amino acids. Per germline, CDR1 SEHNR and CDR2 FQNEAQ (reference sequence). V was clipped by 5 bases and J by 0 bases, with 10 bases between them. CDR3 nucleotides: TGTGCCAGCAGCCGCAGACAGGACCAAGAGACCCAGTACTTC. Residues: CASSRRQDQETQYF.

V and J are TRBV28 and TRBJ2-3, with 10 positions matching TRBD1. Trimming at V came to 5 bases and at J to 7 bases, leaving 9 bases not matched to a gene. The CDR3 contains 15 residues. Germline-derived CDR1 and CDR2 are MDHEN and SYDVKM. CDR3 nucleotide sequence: TGTGCCAGCAGTCGAACTGGGACAGGGGCTTATACGCAGTATTTT. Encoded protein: CASSRTGTGAYTQYF.

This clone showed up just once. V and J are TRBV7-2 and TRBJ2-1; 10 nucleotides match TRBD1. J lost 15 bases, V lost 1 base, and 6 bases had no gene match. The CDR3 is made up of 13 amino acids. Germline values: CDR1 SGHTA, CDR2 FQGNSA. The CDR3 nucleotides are TGTGCCAGCAGCTTAGGCGCGGGACAGGGGTCGTTCTTC. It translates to CASSLGAGQGSFF.

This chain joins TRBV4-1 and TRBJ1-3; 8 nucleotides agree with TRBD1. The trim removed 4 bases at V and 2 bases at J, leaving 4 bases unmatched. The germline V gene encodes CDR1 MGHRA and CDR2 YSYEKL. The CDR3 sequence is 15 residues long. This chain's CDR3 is CASSLRTGTGNTIYF. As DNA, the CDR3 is TGCGCCAGCAGCCTCCGGACAGGGACTGGAAACACCATATATTTT.

The CDR3 DNA follows: TGTGCCAGCAGCTCTACGGACAGGGTGGCACCCCTCCACTTT. Protein product: CASSSTDRVAPLHF. This chain connects TRBV5-6 to TRBJ1-6; 8 nucleotides match TRBD1. This CDR3 is built from 14 residues. Germline CDR1 SGHDT, CDR2 YYEEEE. After removal of 3 bases from V and 11 bases from J, the junction contained 7 bases not matched to a gene.

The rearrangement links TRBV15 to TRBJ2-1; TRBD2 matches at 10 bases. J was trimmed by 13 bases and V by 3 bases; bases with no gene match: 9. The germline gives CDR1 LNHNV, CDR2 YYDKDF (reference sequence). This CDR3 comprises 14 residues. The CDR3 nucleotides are TGTGCCACCAGCAGTTGGGACGGGACTAGCGCACAGTTCTTC. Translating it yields CATSSWDGTSAQFF.

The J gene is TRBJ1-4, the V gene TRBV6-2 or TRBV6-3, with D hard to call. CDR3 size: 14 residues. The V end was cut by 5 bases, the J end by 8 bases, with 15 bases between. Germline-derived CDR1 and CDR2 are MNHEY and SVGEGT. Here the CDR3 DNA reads TGTGCCAGCAGTCCGACGACCGGAGTGGAAAAACTGTTTTTT. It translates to CASSPTTGVEKLFF.